What follows describes a single T cell receptor (beta chain). What it binds is unknown. This specimen comes from a study of cytomegalovirus exposure and HLA in healthy donors. Across the study: Most genotyped donors, approximately 81% of more than 300, had Caucasian-associated genetic ancestry. Study-wide points: Cytomegalovirus-associated TCR beta chains were listed, numbering 150 to 200.

The CDR3 loop spans 13 amino acids. V was trimmed by 3 bases and J by 3 bases, leaving 10 bases between them. From germline, CDR1 is GTSNPN and CDR2 SVGIG (reference sequence). 13 Jbeta primers and 60 Vbeta primers were used for the PCR. Measured with immunoSEQ multiplex PCR; TCRdb has only the in-frame clones, and not every one. The sample holds under 250,000 clones. The sample comprised PBMCs. The chain is built from TRBV30 and TRBJ2-3; D perhaps matches TRBD1 (5 bases). This receptor was identified in a girl aged 2-10 years in good health and CMV-seropositive. The CDR3 region has the DNA TGTGCCTGGAGCCAGGGCGGTACAGATACGCAGTATTTT. Translated: CAWSQGGTDTQYF. The variable domain in full, with the rest retrieved from reference TRBV30 and TRBJ2-3, is SQTIHQWPATLVQPVGSPLSLECTVEGTSNPNLYWYRQAAGRGLQLLFYSVGIGQISSEVPQNLSASRPQDRQFILSSKKLLLSDSGFYLCAWSQGGTDTQYFGPGTRLTVL.